This T cell receptor beta chain derives from a study of human T cells and chemical hapten exposure (dated by TCRdb to the early 2020s). Concerning the study at large: For sensitization, 2% DPC in acetone was applied to a 2 cm by 2 cm area of upper inner arm skin. Throughout the study period of around 24 weeks, patients also received therapeutic DPC doses to the scalp every week. Patch tests used Finn chambers with 0.01% DPC on the upper back, scored after 6 days by International Contact Dermatitis Research Group standards. The mostly female patient cohort included alopecia areata with under or over 50% scalp involvement, alopecia totalis and alopecia universalis. Libraries were pooled for sequencing, and variation in per-sample TCR yields was attributed mainly to small differences in library volumes within the pool. Peripheral blood TCR repertoire changes were tracked in vivo in alopecia patients during primary and secondary sensitization to the hapten diphenylcyclopropenone (DPC). Blood samples were taken from patients before sensitization (week 0) and then at 2, 6 and about 24 weeks after DPC sensitization. Approximately 30 alopecia patients provided blood for TCR sequencing at one to four time points (pre-sensitization, 2, 6 and 24 weeks). Broader findings and caveats from the paper: The number of PT1 expanded TCRs positively correlated with patch test score, significant at thresholds 8, 16 and 32 but not 4. Significantly more large CDR3 similarity clusters were formed by expanded TCRs than by pre-sensitization or healthy control sets, consistent with antigen-driven responses. DPC sensitization did not change the number of TCRs with a frequency above 1 in 1000, and there was no evidence of changes in global repertoire structure. Because every patient had alopecia, a presumed autoimmune disease, the patients' immune response might differ from that of healthy individuals. Repeated subsampling changed both the strength of the expansion versus patch-test correlation and the threshold at which that correlation became significant.

Points on this clonotype: The antigen it binds to is not known. One base away there is no much larger clone; base qualities are not given.

The library was produced with RACE. Instrument on record: NextSeq 500. During library preparation, unique molecular identifiers were attached to individual cDNA molecules so that TCRs could be counted quantitatively and reproducibly. From each blood RNA sample, both TCR alpha and TCR beta chains were sequenced. The study's processing was this. The median number of TCRs per sample was over 85,000, ranging from roughly 20,000 to 690,600. The Decombinator software suite was used to annotate V, J and CDR3 in the TCR reads. Every sample was subsampled to the same number of TCRs (28,000) for the PS versus PT1 abundance plots. Expanded TCRs were defined as absent before sensitization and observed at least eight times at the 2-week time point. TCRdb handled the public reads itself, with Q25 trimming in fastp and clone calling in MiXCR, and kept productive beta chains. Merged by CDR3 protein, the rows form single entries marked with the most common genes and DNA. These V and J calls are TCRdb output, not the study's own analysis. Recorded for this sample are 85,000 to 120,000 distinct CDR3 sequences; 12% of them occurred a single time. The top ten constitute around 1.6% of the sample.

The CDR3 numbers 16 residues from cysteine through phenylalanine. The CDR3 DNA has 48 bases and is translated from base 1. Unmatched junction bases come to 8, with V trimmed by 1 base and J by 12 bases. Taken with the paper, the label for time point translates to: pre-sensitization, week 0. Read against the paper, the sample's treatment or condition label means: therapeutic diphenylcyclopropenone sensitization with weekly scalp DPC. At each patch-test visit, blood was drawn before the patch test was applied. Patients were eligible if aged 18 to 70, diagnosed with alopecia and judged suitable for DPC therapy, and pregnant patients were excluded. Total RNA was extracted from unfractionated whole blood that had been collected in Tempus Blood RNA tubes.

The TCR sequence derives from a woman aged 45-60 years with alopecia areata. Some clones in this sample may be carry-over from other donors' samples. The sequencing here drew on whole blood, taken in connection with sensitization to the hapten diphenylcyclopropenone (DPC). The sequence links TRBV12-3 or TRBV12-4 to TRBJ2-1; 14 of the junction bases match TRBD2. The CDR3: CASSLGGTSGSFGQFF. The bases are TGTGCCAGCAGTTTAGGAGGGACTAGCGGGAGTTTTGGGCAGTTCTTC.